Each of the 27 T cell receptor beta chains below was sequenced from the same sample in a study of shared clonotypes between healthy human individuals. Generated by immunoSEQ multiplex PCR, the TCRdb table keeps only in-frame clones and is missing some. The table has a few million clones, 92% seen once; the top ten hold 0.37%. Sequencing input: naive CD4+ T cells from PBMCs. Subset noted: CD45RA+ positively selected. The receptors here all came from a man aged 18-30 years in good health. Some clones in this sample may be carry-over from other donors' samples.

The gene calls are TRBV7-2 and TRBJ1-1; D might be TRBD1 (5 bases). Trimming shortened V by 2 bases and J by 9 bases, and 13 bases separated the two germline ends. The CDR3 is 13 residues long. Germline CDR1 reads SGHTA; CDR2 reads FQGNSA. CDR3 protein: CASSLSAGVQAFF. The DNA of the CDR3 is TGTGCCAGCAGCTTAAGTGCGGGGGTCCAAGCTTTCTTT.

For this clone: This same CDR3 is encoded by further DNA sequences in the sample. The CDR3 here is CASSVSSSYNEQFF. Written as DNA, the CDR3 is TGTGCCAGCAGCGTAAGCAGCTCCTACAATGAGCAGTTCTTC. The chain recombines TRBV9 with TRBJ2-1, with D unclear. CDR1 is SGDLS and CDR2 is YYNGEE in the germline V gene. Trimming removed 1 base from V and 0 bases from J, with 5 bases in between. The CDR3 is 14 amino acids.

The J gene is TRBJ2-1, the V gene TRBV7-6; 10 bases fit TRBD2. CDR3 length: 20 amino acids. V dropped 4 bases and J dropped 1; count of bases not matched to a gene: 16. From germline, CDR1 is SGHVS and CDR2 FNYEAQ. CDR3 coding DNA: TGTGCCAGCAGCTACCTGCTTATGGCTAGCGGGAGAGGTTCCTACAATGAGCAGTTCTTC. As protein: CASSYLLMASGRGSYNEQFF.

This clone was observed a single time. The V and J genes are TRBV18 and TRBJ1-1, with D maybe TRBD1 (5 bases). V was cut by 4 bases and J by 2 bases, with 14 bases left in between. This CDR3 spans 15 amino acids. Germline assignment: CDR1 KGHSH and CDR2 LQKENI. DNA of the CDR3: TGTGCCAGCTCACTGGGACGACAGCAAAACACTGAAGCTTTCTTT. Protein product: CASSLGRQQNTEAFF. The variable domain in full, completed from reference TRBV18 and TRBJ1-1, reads NAGVMQNPRHLVRRRGQEARLRCSPMKGHSHVYWYRQLPEEGLKFMVYLQKENIIDESGMPKERFSAEFPKEGPSILRIQQVVRGDSAAYFCASSLGRQQNTEAFFGQGTRLTVV.

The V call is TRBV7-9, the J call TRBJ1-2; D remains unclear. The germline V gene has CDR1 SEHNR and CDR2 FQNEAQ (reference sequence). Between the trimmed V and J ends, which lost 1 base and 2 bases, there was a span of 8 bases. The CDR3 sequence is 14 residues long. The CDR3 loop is CASSLVTRNYGYTF. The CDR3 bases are TGTGCCAGCAGCTTAGTAACCAGGAACTATGGCTACACCTTC.

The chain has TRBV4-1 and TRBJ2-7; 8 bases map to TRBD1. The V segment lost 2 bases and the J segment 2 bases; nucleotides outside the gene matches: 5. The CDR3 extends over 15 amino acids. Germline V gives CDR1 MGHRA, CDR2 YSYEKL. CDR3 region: CASSQPKDRAYEQYF. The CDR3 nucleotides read TGCGCCAGCAGCCAACCCAAGGACAGGGCCTACGAGCAGTACTTC.

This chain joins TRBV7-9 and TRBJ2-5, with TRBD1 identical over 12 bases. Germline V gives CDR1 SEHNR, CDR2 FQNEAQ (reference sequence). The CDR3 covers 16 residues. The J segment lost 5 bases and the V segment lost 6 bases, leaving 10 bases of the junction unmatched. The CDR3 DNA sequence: TGTGCCAGCAGGTCCCCGGGACAGGGGGCGGGGGAGACCCAGTACTTC. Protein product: CASRSPGQGAGETQYF.

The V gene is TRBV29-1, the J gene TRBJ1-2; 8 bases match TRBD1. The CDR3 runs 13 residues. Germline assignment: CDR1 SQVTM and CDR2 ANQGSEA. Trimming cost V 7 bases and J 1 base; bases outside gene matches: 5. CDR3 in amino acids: CSAGTGFNYGYTF. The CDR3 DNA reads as TGCAGCGCCGGGACAGGATTTAACTATGGCTACACCTTC.

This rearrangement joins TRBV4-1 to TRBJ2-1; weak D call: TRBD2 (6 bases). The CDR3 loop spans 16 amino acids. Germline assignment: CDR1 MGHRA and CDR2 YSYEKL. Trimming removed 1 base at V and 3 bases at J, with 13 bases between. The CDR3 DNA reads TGCGCCAGCAGCCAAGGTAGACTAGGGCTCTACAATGAGCAGTTCTTC. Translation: CASSQGRLGLYNEQFF.

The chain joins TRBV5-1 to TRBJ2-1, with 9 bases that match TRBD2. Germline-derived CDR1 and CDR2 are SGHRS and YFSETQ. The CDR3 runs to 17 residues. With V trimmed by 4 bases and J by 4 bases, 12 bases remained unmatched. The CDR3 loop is CASSPSRGLASYNEQFF. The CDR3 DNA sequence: TGCGCCAGCAGCCCCAGTAGGGGACTAGCATCATACAATGAGCAGTTCTTC.

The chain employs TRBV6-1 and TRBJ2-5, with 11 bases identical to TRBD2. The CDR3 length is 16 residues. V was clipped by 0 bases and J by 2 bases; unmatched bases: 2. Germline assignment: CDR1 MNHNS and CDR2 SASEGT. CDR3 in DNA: TGTGCCAGCAGTGAAGCAGTAGCGGGAGGGCAAGAGACCCAGTACTTC. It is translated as CASSEAVAGGQETQYF.

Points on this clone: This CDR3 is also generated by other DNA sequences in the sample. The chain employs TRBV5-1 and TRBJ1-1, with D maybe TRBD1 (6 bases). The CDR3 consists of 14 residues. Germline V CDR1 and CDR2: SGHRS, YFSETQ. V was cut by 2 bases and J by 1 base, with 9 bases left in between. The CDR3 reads CASSFTQGNTEAFF. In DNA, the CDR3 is TGCGCCAGCAGCTTTACACAGGGGAACACTGAAGCTTTCTTT.

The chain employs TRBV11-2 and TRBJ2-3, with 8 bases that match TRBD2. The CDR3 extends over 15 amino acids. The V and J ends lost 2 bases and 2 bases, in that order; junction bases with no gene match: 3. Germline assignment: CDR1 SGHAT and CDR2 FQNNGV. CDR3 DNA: TGTGCCAGCAGCTTACGGCGGGGGGTCACAGATACGCAGTATTTT. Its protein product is CASSLRRGVTDTQYF.

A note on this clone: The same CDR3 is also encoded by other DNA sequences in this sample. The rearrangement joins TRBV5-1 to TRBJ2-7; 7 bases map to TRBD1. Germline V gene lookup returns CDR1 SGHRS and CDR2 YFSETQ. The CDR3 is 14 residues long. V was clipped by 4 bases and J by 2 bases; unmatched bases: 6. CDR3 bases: TGCGCCAGCAGCCTTGGACAGGCCCCCTACGAGCAGTACTTC. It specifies CASSLGQAPYEQYF. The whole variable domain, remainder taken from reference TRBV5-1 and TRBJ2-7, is KAGVTQTPRYLIKTRGQQVTLSCSPISGHRSVSWYQQTPGQGLQFLFEYFSETQRNKGNFPGRFSGRQFSNSRSEMNVSTLELGDSALYLCASSLGQAPYEQYFGPGTRLTVT.

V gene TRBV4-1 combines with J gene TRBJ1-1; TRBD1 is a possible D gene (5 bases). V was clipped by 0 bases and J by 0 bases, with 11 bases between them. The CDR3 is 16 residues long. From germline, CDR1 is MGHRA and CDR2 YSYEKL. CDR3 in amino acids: CASSQDGRQLNTEAFF. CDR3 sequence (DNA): TGCGCCAGCAGCCAAGATGGGAGACAGTTGAACACTGAAGCTTTCTTT.

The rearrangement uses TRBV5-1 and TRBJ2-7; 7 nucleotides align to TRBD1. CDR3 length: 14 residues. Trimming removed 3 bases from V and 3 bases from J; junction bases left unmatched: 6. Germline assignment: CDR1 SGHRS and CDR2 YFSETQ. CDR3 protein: CASSWRTGDYEQYF. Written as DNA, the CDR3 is TGCGCCAGCAGCTGGCGAACAGGGGACTACGAGCAGTACTTC.

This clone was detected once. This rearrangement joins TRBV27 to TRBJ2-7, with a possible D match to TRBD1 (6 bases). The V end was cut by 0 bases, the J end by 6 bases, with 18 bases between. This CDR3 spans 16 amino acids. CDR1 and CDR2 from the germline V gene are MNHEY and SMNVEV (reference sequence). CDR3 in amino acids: CASSLSQGARGGEQYF. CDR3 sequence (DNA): TGTGCCAGCAGTTTATCACAGGGAGCCAGGGGTGGCGAGCAGTACTTC.

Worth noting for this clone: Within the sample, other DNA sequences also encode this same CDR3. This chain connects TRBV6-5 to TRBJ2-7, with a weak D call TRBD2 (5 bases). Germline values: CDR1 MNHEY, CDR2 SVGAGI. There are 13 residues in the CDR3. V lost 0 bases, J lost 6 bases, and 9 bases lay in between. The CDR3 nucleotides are TGTGCCAGCAGTTACTCAAGAGGGAGCGAGCAGTACTTC. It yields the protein CASSYSRGSEQYF.

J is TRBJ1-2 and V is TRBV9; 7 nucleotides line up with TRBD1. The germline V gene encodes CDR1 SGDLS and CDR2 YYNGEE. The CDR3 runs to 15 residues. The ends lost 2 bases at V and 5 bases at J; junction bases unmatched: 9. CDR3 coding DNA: TGTGCCAGCAGCGTCTCCTCGACAGGGCCTTATGGCTACACCTTC. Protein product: CASSVSSTGPYGYTF.

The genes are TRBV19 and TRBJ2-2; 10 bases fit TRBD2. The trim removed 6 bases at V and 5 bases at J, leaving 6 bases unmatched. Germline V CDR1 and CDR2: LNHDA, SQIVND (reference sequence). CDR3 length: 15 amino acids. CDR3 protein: CASRDPSGRTGELFF. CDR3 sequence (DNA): TGTGCCAGTAGAGACCCTAGCGGGAGAACCGGGGAGCTGTTTTTT. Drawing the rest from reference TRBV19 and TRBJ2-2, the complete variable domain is DGGITQSPKYLFRKEGQNVTLSCEQNLNHDAMYWYRQDPGQGLRLIYYSQIVNDFQKGDIAEGYSVSREKKESFPLTVTSAQKNPTAFYLCASRDPSGRTGELFFGEGSRLTVL.

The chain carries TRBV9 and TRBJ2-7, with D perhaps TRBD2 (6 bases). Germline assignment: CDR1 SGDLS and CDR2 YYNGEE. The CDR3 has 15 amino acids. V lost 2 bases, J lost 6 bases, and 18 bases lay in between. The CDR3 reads CASSVSGSYPSEQYF. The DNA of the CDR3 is TGTGCCAGCAGCGTTAGCGGTTCTTATCCGTCCGAGCAGTACTTC.

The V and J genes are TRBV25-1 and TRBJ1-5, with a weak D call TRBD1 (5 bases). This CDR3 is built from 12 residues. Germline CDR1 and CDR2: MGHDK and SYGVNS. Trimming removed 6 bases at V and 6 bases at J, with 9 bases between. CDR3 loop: CASSRVGQPQHF. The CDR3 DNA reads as TGTGCCAGCAGCAGGGTGGGTCAGCCCCAGCATTTT.

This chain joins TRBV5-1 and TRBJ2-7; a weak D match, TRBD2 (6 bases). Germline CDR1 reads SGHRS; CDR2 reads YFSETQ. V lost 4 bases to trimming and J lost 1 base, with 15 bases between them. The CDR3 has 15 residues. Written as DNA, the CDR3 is TGCGCCAGCAGCCGGGACTTCCCTGGGTCCTACGAGCAGTACTTC. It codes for CASSRDFPGSYEQYF. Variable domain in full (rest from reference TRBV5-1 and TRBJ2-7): KAGVTQTPRYLIKTRGQQVTLSCSPISGHRSVSWYQQTPGQGLQFLFEYFSETQRNKGNFPGRFSGRQFSNSRSEMNVSTLELGDSALYLCASSRDFPGSYEQYFGPGTRLTVT.

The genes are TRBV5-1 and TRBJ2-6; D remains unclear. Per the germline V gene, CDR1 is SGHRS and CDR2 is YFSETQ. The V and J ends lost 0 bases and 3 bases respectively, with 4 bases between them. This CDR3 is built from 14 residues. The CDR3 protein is CASSLDVGANVLTF. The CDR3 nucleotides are TGCGCCAGCAGCTTGGACGTTGGGGCCAACGTCCTGACTTTC.

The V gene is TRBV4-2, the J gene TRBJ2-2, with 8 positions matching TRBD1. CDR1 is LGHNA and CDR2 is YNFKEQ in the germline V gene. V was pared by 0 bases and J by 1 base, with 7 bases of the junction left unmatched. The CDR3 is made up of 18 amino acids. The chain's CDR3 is CASSQEPLGTGNTGELFF. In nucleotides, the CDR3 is TGTGCCAGCAGCCAAGAGCCACTTGGGACAGGGAACACCGGGGAGCTGTTTTTT.

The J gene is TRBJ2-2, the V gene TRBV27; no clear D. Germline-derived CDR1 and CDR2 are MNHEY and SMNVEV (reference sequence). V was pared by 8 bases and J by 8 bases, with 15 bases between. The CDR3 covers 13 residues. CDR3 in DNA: TGTGCCAGCTGCGTGTGGGGTTCTGGGGAGCTGTTTTTT. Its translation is CASCVWGSGELFF.

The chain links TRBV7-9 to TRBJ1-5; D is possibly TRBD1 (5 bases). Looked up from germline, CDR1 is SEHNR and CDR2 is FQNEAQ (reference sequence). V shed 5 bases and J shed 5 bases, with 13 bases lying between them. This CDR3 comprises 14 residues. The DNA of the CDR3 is TGTGCCAGCAGCCCAGACAGTGGCGATCAGCCCCAGCATTTT. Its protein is CASSPDSGDQPQHF.